Below, 19 T cell receptor beta chains from the same sample are listed, as sequenced in a study of human T cells and chemical hapten exposure. TCRdb processed the RACE reads anew with MiXCR; each CDR3 protein has one entry. The sample lists nearly 350,000 distinct CDR3 sequences; approximately 6.3% were seen once. Stated time point: patch test 1, 2 weeks after DPC sensitization. Regarding treatment: therapeutic diphenylcyclopropenone sensitization with weekly scalp DPC. Specimen: whole blood, collected in connection with sensitization to the hapten diphenylcyclopropenone (DPC). Receptors originate from a young woman with alopecia areata. Some clones in this sample may be carry-over from other donors' samples.

In this sample, this clonotype turned up a few times. This sequence joins TRBV12-3 or TRBV12-4 and TRBJ1-5, with 8 bases identical to TRBD1. V shed 6 bases, J shed 4 bases, and the junction held 11 bases outside the gene matches. The CDR3 runs 16 residues. CDR3 residues: CASRLSSTGENQPQHF. In nucleotides, the CDR3 is TGTGCCAGCAGACTTTCTTCGACAGGGGAAAATCAGCCCCAGCATTTT.

This chain connects TRBV20-1 to TRBJ1-1, with unresolved D. From germline, CDR1 is DFQATT and CDR2 SNEGSKA (reference sequence). CDR3 length equals 15 residues. Trimming removed 4 bases at V and 0 bases at J, with 15 bases between. CDR3 in DNA: TGCAGTGCTACAGGATCGATGGCAGTGAACACTGAAGCTTTCTTT. As protein: CSATGSMAVNTEAFF.

The chain uses TRBV4-3 and TRBJ1-2; no reliable D call. V lost 2 bases and J 2 bases, leaving 6 bases between the germline ends. CDR1 and CDR2 from the germline V gene are LGHNA and YSLEER. The CDR3 spans 13 residues. The CDR3 DNA reads TGCGCCAGCAGCCAACAGGCAAACTATGGCTACACCTTC. Encoded protein: CASSQQANYGYTF.

This clonotype was detected only a few times. The gene calls are TRBV9 and TRBJ2-1, with TRBD1 as a possible D gene (5 bases). The V gene's germline CDR1 is SGDLS and CDR2 YYNGEE. There are 15 residues in the CDR3. Between the trimmed V and J ends, which lost 0 bases and 4 bases, there was a span of 11 bases. DNA for the CDR3: TGTGCCAGCAGCGTAGAAGGGGTACCTTACAATGAGCAGTTCTTC. It translates to CASSVEGVPYNEQFF.

This clonotype has only a few counts. The V and J genes are TRBV29-1 and TRBJ1-2, with 7 bases lining up with TRBD1. Germline V gives CDR1 SQVTM, CDR2 ANQGSEA. The CDR3 is made up of 14 amino acids. The junction had 13 bases not matched to a gene; V was cut back by 8 bases and J by 4 bases. The CDR3 here is CSSNELTGIYGYTF. In DNA, the CDR3 is TGCAGCTCAAACGAACTGACAGGGATCTATGGCTACACCTTC.

This clonotype showed up just a few times. A clone one base away is much larger, so this may be a read error. This chain connects TRBV7-3 to TRBJ2-6, with 7 nucleotides matching TRBD1. CDR3 size: 15 residues. The V gene end was trimmed by 5 bases and the J gene end by 1 base; junction bases not matched to a gene: 2. Germline CDR1 SGHTA, CDR2 FQGTGA. CDR3 nucleotides: TGTGCCAGCAGCAGACAGGGATCTGGGGCCAACGTCCTGACTTTC. Protein sequence: CASSRQGSGANVLTF.

This clonotype has more than one count but fewer than ten. This sequence joins TRBV3-1 and TRBJ1-5, with a weak D call TRBD1 (5 bases). The germline CDR1 and CDR2 sequences are LGHDT and YNNKEL (reference sequence). Trimming stripped 3 bases from V and 4 bases from J, with 10 bases between. The CDR3 is 14 amino acids. CDR3 loop: CASSHAGLNQPQHF. In DNA form, the CDR3 reads TGTGCCAGCAGCCATGCAGGGCTAAATCAGCCCCAGCATTTT.

The chain combines TRBV6-5 with TRBJ1-1; the D gene is possibly TRBD1 (5 bases). The CDR3 runs to 16 residues. V lost 2 bases to trimming and J lost 3 bases, with 16 bases between them. Germline-derived CDR1 and CDR2 are MNHEY and SVGAGI. The CDR3 spells CASSYRGLVSYTEAFF. CDR3 in DNA: TGTGCCAGCAGTTACCGGGGGTTAGTAAGTTACACTGAAGCTTTCTTT.

J is TRBJ1-5 and V is TRBV19; TRBD1 is a possible D gene (5 bases). Germline V gives CDR1 LNHDA, CDR2 SQIVND (reference sequence). The CDR3 has 14 amino acids. Between the trimmed V and J ends, which lost 4 bases and 0 bases, there was a span of 7 bases. CDR3 in amino acids: CASSRDFSNQPQHF. In nucleotides, the CDR3 is TGTGCCAGTAGTAGGGACTTTAGCAATCAGCCCCAGCATTTT.

This clonotype occurred a few times. The chain carries TRBV6-5 and TRBJ1-4, with D uncertain. The germline V and J ends were trimmed by 6 bases and 0 bases, with 8 bases remaining between them. There are 14 residues in the CDR3. Germline V gene sequence: CDR1 MNHEY, CDR2 SVGAGI. Here the CDR3 reads CASRDSATNEKLFF. CDR3 sequence (DNA): TGTGCCAGCAGAGACTCTGCAACTAATGAAAAACTGTTTTTT.

This clonotype appeared many times. This chain joins TRBV20-1 and TRBJ2-1; a weak D match, TRBD2 (5 bases). Germline V lookup: CDR1 DFQATT, CDR2 SNEGSKA (reference sequence). The CDR3 spans 12 residues. Between the trimmed V and J ends, which lost 3 bases and 6 bases, there was a span of 9 bases. DNA of the CDR3: TGCAGTGCTAGTGTAGCGCGCAATGAGCAGTTCTTC. Protein sequence: CSASVARNEQFF.

V is TRBV12-3 or TRBV12-4 and J is TRBJ2-5; 10 nucleotides line up with TRBD2. Germline trimming cut 6 bases from V and 2 bases from J; bases unmatched to any gene: 9. CDR3 length: 16 amino acids. The CDR3 reads CASSYIAGGFQETQYF. CDR3 bases: TGTGCCAGCAGCTATATAGCGGGGGGATTTCAAGAGACCCAGTACTTC.

In its sample, this clonotype was seen many times. This chain links TRBV7-2 with TRBJ2-7; tentative D call: TRBD2 (6 bases). V dropped 5 bases and J dropped 0 bases, with 17 bases sitting between them. The germline gives CDR1 SGHTA, CDR2 FQGNSA. CDR3 length equals 16 residues. The CDR3: CASSEPGGGSSYEQYF. The DNA of the CDR3 is TGTGCCAGCAGCGAACCTGGTGGGGGGAGCTCCTACGAGCAGTACTTC.

The genes are TRBV11-1 and TRBJ2-1; weak D call: TRBD1 (5 bases). From germline, CDR1 is SGHAT and CDR2 FQDESV (reference sequence). The length of the CDR3 is 17 residues. Trimming took off 3 bases at V and 5 bases at J, with 20 bases between the two ends. CDR3 amino acids: CASSFLQGAEFHNEQFF. CDR3 coding DNA: TGTGCCAGCAGCTTTCTTCAGGGCGCGGAATTCCACAATGAGCAGTTCTTC.

This clonotype was detected only a few times. The gene calls are TRBV5-1 and TRBJ1-3, with no clear D. Trimming pared 4 bases from V and 4 bases from J, leaving 15 bases between. CDR3 size: 15 residues. Germline V gene sequence: CDR1 SGHRS, CDR2 YFSETQ. The CDR3 is CASSPQDARGNTIYF. Written as DNA, the CDR3 is TGCGCCAGCAGCCCCCAGGACGCCCGAGGAAACACCATATATTTT.

This clonotype was seen many times. The V gene is TRBV18, the J gene TRBJ1-1, with no clear D. Germline V CDR1 and CDR2: KGHSH, LQKENI. CDR3 length: 16 amino acids. Trimming stripped 6 bases from V and 4 bases from J, with 21 bases between. CDR3 nucleotide sequence: TGTGCCAGCTCTGTAATTGAACATCGGGAGGGCACTGAAGCTTTCTTT. It is translated as CASSVIEHREGTEAFF.

This clonotype showed up just a few times. The chain links TRBV24-1 to TRBJ2-3; perhaps D is TRBD1 or TRBD2 (7 bases each). Trimming removed 6 bases from V and 2 bases from J, with 11 bases in between. CDR3 size: 14 residues. In germline, CDR1 is KGHDR, CDR2 SFDVKD. CDR3: CATSQGGTTDTQYF. The CDR3, as DNA: TGTGCCACCAGTCAGGGGGGGACCACAGATACGCAGTATTTT.

This clonotype occurred a few times. This chain links TRBV7-8 with TRBJ1-5; 9 bases are a match to TRBD1. The V segment lost 7 bases and the J segment 4 bases; nucleotides outside the gene matches: 5. This CDR3 comprises 14 residues. CDR1 and CDR2 from the germline V gene are SGHVS and FQNEAQ. This CDR3 is CASTQQGANQPQHF. CDR3 coding DNA: TGTGCCAGCACCCAACAGGGGGCGAATCAGCCCCAGCATTTT.

V usage is TRBV6-1 and J usage is TRBJ2-1, with a tentative D call TRBD1 (5 bases). The CDR3 consists of 14 residues. Germline V gene sequence: CDR1 MNHNS, CDR2 SASEGT. Trimming left V 1 base short and J 12 bases short, with 16 bases between. CDR3 protein: CASSEGLPGIRQFF. CDR3 coding DNA: TGTGCCAGCAGTGAAGGGCTCCCAGGGATAAGGCAGTTCTTC.